Below, 6 T cell receptor beta chains from the same sample are listed, as sequenced in a study of blood T cell repertoires in COVID-19. Sequenced by immunoSEQ multiplex PCR; TCRdb stores in-frame clones only, minus some. In the table there are tens of thousands of clones, 91% of which are singletons. What was sequenced was peripheral blood. These receptors came from a human donor with active COVID-19. The donor label of this sample is uncertain.

The V and J genes are TRBV27 and TRBJ1-1; TRBD1 aligns across 8 bases. The V gene's germline CDR1 is MNHEY and CDR2 SMNVEV (reference sequence). Unmatched junction bases numbered 4, after V lost 6 bases and J lost 4 bases. CDR3 length equals 13 residues. The CDR3 sequence is CASSSDRGTEAFF. CDR3 DNA sequence: TGTGCCAGCAGCTCCGACAGGGGCACTGAAGCTTTCTTT.

CDR3 loop: CAISDRGLNTEAFF. The CDR3 DNA is TGTGCCATCAGCGACAGGGGTTTGAACACTGAAGCTTTCTTT. V gene TRBV10-3 combines with J gene TRBJ1-1; 8 bases are a match to TRBD1. J lost 0 bases, V lost 6 bases, and 3 bases had no gene match. Germline CDR1 and CDR2: ENHRY and SYGVKD. This CDR3 region has 14 residues.

The genes are TRBV7-6 and TRBJ2-5; TRBD1 aligns across 9 bases. The CDR3 has 15 residues. Trimming took 4 bases from V and 5 from J; bases not matched to a gene: 8. Germline lookup yields CDR1 SGHVS and CDR2 FNYEAQ. CDR3 protein: CASSSGTGIGETQYF. DNA of the CDR3: TGTGCCAGCAGCTCCGGGACAGGGATCGGGGAGACCCAGTACTTC.

This chain links TRBV25-1 with TRBJ1-4, with D unclear. With 4 bases removed from V and 6 bases from J, the gap between germline ends came to 18 bases. Germline V gives CDR1 MGHDK, CDR2 SYGVNS. The CDR3 covers 16 residues. For the CDR3, the DNA is TGTGCCAGCAGTGCAGGTGGTGGCAGACCCGATGAAAAACTGTTTTTT. This gives the protein CASSAGGGRPDEKLFF.

This chain connects TRBV6-5 to TRBJ2-5; TRBD1 agrees at 8 bases. The CDR3 runs to 13 residues. Germline V gene lookup returns CDR1 MNHEY and CDR2 SVGAGI. V was pared by 6 bases and J by 5 bases, with 5 bases of the junction left unmatched. As DNA, the CDR3 is TGTGCCAGCAGAATACAGGGGGGCGAGACCCAGTACTTC. It specifies CASRIQGGETQYF.

The V and J genes are TRBV4-2 and TRBJ2-3, with a weak D call TRBD2 (7 bases). V was pared by 1 base and J by 2 bases, with 19 bases between. Germline lookup yields CDR1 LGHNA and CDR2 YNFKEQ. CDR3 size: 18 residues. The CDR3 loop is CASSQGLGGGENTDTQYF. CDR3 DNA: TGTGCCAGCAGCCAAGGCCTCGGAGGGGGGGAAAACACAGATACGCAGTATTTT.